This T cell receptor (beta chain) was recorded in a study of blood T cell repertoires in COVID-19. Study-level information: The origin of the acute and convalescent COVID-19 samples was the United States, Italy and Spain.

Under the authors' procedure: Amplification with reference gene primers provided the estimates of nucleated cell counts. TCRdb's copy holds only in-frame clones and misses some; the assay was immunoSEQ multiplex PCR. V and J calls and clone size follow that table, whereas D and trimming were derived from the DNA. Of 200,000 to 250,000 clones in the sample, approximately 91% were seen once. Losses at the gene ends were 7 bases for V and 6 bases for J; bases not matched to a gene: 10. Germline values: CDR1 LNHDA, CDR2 SQIVND (reference sequence). The CDR3 totals 15 residues. The receptor's source is a man aged 55-75 years who had recovered from COVID-19. Input material: peripheral blood. The V and J genes are TRBV19 and TRBJ2-5; 11 bases align to TRBD2. The CDR3 here is CASTTTSGSLKTQYF. The CDR3 coding sequence is TGTGCCAGTACTACAACTAGCGGGAGCTTGAAGACCCAGTACTTC.